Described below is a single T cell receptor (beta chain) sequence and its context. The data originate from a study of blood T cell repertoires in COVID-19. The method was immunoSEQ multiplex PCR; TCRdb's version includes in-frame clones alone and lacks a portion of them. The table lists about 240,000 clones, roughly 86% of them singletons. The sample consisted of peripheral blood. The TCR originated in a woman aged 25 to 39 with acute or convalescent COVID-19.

The DNA of the CDR3 is TGTGCCAGCAGCTTAGCGGTAGCGACGTACAATGAGCAGTTCTTC. This translates into CASSLAVATYNEQFF. The chain is built from TRBV7-2 and TRBJ2-1; a possible D gene is TRBD2 (5 bases). V dropped 0 bases and J dropped 4 bases, with 10 bases sitting between them. This CDR3 region has 15 residues. The V gene's germline CDR1 is SGHTA and CDR2 FQGNSA.